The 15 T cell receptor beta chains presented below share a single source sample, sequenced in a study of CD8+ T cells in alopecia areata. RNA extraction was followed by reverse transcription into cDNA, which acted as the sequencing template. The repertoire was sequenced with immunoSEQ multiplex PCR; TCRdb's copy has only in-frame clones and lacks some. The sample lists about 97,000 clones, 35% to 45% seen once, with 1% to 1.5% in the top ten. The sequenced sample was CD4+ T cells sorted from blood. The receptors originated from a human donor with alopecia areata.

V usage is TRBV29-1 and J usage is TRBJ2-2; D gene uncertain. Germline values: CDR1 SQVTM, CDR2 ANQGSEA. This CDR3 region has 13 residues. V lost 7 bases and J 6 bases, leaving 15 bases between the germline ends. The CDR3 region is CSARLVVSGELFF. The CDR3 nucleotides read TGCAGCGCCCGGCTGGTGGTCTCCGGGGAGCTGTTTTTT.

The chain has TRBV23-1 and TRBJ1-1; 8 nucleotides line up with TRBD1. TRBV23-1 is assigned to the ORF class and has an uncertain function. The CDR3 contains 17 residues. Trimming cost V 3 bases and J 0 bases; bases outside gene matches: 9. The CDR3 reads CASSHLDRGGMNTEAFF. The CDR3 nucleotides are TGCGCCAGCAGTCACTTAGACAGGGGCGGAATGAACACTGAAGCTTTCTTT.

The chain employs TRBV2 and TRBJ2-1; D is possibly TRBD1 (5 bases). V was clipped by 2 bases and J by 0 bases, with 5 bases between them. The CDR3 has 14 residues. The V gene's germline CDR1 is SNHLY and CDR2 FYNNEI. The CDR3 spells CASSEQGSYNEQFF. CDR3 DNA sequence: TGTGCCAGCAGTGAACAGGGCTCCTACAATGAGCAGTTCTTC. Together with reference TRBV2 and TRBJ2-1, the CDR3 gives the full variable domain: EPEVTQTPSHQVTQMGQEVILRCVPISNHLYFYWYRQILGQKVEFLVSFYNNEISEKSEIFDDQFSVERPDGSNFTLKIRSTKLEDSAMYFCASSEQGSYNEQFFGPGTRLTVL.

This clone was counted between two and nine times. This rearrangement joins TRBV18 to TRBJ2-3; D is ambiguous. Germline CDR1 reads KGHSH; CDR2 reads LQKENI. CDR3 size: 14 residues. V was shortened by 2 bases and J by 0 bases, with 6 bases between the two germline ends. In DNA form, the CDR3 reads TGTGCCAGCTCACCAGCCTATAGCACAGATACGCAGTATTTT. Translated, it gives CASSPAYSTDTQYF.

This CDR3 is CASSGSGNSPLHF. CDR3 nucleotides: TGTGCCAGCAGTGGCAGTGGCAATTCACCCCTCCACTTT. The V call is TRBV6-5, the J call TRBJ1-6; no clear D. Between the trimmed V and J ends, which lost 5 bases and 7 bases, there was a span of 9 bases. The CDR3 sequence is 13 residues long. Germline V gene sequence: CDR1 MNHEY, CDR2 SVGAGI.

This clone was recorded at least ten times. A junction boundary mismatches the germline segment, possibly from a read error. In DNA, the CDR3 is TGTGCCAGCACCTTAGTGGGGGGCGCAGAGACCCAGTACTTC. This gives the protein CASTLVGGAETQYF. This chain joins TRBV7-9 and TRBJ2-5; TRBD1 or TRBD2 may be the D gene (6 bases each). This CDR3 is 14 amino acids long. Germline values: CDR1 SEHNR, CDR2 FQNEAQ (reference sequence).

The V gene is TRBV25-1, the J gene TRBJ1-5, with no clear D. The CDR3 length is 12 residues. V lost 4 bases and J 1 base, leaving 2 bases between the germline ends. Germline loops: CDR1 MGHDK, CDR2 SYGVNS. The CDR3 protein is CASSASNQPQHF. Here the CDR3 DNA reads TGTGCCAGCAGTGCCAGCAATCAGCCCCAGCATTTT.

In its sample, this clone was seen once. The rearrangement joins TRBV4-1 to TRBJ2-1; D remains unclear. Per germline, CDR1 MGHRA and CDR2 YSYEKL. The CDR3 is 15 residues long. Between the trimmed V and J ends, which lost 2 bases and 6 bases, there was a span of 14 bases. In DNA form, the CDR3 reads TGCGCCAGCAGCCAAACCCAAAAGAACAGCAATGAGCAGTTCTTC. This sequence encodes CASSQTQKNSNEQFF.

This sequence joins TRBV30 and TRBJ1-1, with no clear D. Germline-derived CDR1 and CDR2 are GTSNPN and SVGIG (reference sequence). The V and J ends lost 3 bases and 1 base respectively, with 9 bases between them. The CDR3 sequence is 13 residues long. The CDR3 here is CAWSPDGNTEAFF. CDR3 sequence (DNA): TGTGCCTGGAGCCCGGACGGGAACACTGAAGCTTTCTTT.

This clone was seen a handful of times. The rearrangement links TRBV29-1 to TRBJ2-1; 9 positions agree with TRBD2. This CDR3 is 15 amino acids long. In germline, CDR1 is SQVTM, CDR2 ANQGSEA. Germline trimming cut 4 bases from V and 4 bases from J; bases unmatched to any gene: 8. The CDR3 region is CSVGWYSGRYNEQFF. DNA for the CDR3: TGCAGCGTTGGATGGTACAGCGGGAGGTACAATGAGCAGTTCTTC.

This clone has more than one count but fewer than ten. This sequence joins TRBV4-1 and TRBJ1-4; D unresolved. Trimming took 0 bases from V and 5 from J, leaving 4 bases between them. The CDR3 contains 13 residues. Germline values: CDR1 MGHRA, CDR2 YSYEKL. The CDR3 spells CASSQDRNEKLFF. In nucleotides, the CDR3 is TGCGCCAGCAGCCAAGACAGGAATGAAAAACTGTTTTTT.

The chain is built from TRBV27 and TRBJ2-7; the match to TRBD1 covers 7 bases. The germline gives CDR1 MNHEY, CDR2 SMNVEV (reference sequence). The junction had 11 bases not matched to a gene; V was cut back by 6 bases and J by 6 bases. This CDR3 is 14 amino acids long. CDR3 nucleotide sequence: TGTGCCAGCAGCATCAGGGGGTCCGACCGCGAGCAGTACTTC. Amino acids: CASSIRGSDREQYF.

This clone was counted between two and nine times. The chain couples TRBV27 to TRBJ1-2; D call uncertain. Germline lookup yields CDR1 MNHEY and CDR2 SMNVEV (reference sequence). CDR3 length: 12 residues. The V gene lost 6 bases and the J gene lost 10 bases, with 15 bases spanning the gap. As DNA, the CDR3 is TGTGCCAGCAGAGAGGGTCCTCGGGCCTACACCTTC. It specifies CASREGPRAYTF.

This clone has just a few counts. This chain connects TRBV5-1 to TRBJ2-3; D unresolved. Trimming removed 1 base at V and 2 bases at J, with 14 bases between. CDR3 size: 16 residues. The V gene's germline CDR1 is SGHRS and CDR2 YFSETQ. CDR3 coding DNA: TGCGCCAGCAGCTTGCGGATGGGCACCTACACAGATACGCAGTATTTT. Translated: CASSLRMGTYTDTQYF.

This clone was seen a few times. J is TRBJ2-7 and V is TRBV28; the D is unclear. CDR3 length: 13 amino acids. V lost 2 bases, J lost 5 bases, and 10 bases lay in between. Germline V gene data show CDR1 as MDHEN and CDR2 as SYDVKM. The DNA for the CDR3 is TGTGCCAGCAGTTTAATAACGACGGACGAGCAGTACTTC. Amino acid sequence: CASSLITTDEQYF.